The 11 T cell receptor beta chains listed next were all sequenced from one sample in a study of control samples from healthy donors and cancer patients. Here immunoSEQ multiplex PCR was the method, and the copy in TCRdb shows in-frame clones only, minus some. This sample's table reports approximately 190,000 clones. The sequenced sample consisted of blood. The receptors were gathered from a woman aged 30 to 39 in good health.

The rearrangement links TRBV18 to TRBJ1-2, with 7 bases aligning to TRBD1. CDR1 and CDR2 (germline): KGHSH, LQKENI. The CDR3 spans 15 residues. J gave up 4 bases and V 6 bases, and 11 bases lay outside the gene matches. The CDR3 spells CASSPRQGGFYGYTF. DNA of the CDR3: TGTGCCAGCTCCCCCAGGCAGGGGGGGTTCTATGGCTACACCTTC.

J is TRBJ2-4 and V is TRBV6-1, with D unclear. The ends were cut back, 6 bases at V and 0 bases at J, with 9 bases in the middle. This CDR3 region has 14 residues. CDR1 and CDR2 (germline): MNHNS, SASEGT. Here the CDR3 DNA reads TGTGCCAGCAGAGACACGTTAGCCAAAAACATTCAGTACTTC. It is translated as CASRDTLAKNIQYF.

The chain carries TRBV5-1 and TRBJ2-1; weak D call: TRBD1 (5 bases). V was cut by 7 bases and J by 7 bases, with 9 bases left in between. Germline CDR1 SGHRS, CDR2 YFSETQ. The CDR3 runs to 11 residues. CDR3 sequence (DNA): TGCGCCAGCGGCAAGGGGAATGAGCAGTTCTTC. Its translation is CASGKGNEQFF. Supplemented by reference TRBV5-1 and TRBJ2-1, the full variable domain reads KAGVTQTPRYLIKTRGQQVTLSCSPISGHRSVSWYQQTPGQGLQFLFEYFSETQRNKGNFPGRFSGRQFSNSRSEMNVSTLELGDSALYLCASGKGNEQFFGPGTRLTVL.

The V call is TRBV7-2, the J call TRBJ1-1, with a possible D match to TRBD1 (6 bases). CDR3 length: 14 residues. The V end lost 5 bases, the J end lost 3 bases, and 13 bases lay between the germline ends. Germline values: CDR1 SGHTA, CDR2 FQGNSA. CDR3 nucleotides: TGTGCCAGCAGCCTCAGCTACAGGGACACTGAAGCTTTCTTT. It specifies CASSLSYRDTEAFF.

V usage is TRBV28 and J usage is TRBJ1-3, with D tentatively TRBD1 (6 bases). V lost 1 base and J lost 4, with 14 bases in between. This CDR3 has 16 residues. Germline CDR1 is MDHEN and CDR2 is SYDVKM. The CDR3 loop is CASSLFEGGLGNTIYF. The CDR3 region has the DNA TGTGCCAGCAGTTTATTCGAGGGGGGGCTCGGAAACACCATATATTTT.

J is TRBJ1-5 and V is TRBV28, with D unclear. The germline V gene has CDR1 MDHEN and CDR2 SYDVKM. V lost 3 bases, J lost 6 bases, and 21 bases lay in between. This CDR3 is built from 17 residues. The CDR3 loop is CASSFERAPGLGQPQHF. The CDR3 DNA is TGTGCCAGCAGTTTTGAGCGGGCGCCGGGTTTGGGTCAGCCCCAGCATTTT.

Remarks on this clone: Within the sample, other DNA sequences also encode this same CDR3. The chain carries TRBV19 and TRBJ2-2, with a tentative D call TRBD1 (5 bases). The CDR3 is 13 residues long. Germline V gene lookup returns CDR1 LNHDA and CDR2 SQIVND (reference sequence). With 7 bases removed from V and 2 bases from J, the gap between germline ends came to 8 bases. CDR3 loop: CASTGQNTGELFF. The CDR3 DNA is TGTGCCAGTACTGGACAAAACACCGGGGAGCTGTTTTTT. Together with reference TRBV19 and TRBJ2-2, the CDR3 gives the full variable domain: DGGITQSPKYLFRKEGQNVTLSCEQNLNHDAMYWYRQDPGQGLRLIYYSQIVNDFQKGDIAEGYSVSREKKESFPLTVTSAQKNPTAFYLCASTGQNTGELFFGEGSRLTVL.

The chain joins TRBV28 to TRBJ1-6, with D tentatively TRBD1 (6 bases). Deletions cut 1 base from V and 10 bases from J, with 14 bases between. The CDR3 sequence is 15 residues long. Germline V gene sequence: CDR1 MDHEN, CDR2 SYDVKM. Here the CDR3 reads CASSLSTGLGSPLHF. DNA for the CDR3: TGTGCCAGCAGTTTATCCACAGGGTTAGGATCACCCCTCCACTTT.

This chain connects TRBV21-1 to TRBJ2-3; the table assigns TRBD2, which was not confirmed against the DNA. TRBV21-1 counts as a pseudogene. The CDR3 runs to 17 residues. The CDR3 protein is CASSKAILMSDTDTQYF. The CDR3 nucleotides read TGTGCCAGCAGCAAAGCGATTCTAATGAGCGACACAGATACGCAGTATTTT.

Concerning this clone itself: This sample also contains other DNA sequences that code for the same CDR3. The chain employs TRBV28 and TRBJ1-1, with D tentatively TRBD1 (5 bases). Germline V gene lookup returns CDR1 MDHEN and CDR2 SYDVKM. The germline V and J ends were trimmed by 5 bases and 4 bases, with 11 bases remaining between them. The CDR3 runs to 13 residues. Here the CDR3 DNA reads TGTGCCAGCAGTCGCGACAGAGTCACTGAAGCTTTCTTT. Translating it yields CASSRDRVTEAFF.

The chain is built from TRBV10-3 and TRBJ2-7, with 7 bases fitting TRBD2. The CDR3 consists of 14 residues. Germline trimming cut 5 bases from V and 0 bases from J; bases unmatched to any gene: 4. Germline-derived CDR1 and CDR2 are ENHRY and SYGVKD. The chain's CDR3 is CAISPGGPSYEQYF. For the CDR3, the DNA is TGTGCCATCAGTCCGGGGGGTCCCTCCTACGAGCAGTACTTC.